The 8 T cell receptor beta chains in this list originate from one sample, sequenced in a study of chemoradiotherapy in HPV16-positive cancers. Profiled with immunoSEQ multiplex PCR; TCRdb holds only in-frame clones, not every one. Here the sample spans about 19,000 clones, roughly 84% being singletons. Here the sequenced sample was blood, taken from a patient who underwent chemoradiotherapy. Receptors were obtained from a human donor with HPV-associated anogenital cancer.

The V and J genes are TRBV5-5 and TRBJ1-5; D is ambiguous. V lost 3 bases to trimming and J lost 4 bases, with 8 bases between them. Per the germline V gene, CDR1 is SGHKS and CDR2 is YYEKEE (reference sequence). CDR3 length: 13 amino acids. The DNA for the CDR3 is TGTGCCAGCAGCTGGGGTCTTAATCAGCCCCAGCATTTT. It translates to CASSWGLNQPQHF. The variable domain in full, completed from reference TRBV5-5 and TRBJ1-5, reads DAGVTQSPTHLIKTRGQQVTLRCSPISGHKSVSWYQQVLGQGPQFIFQYYEKEERGRGNFPDRFSARQFPNYSSELNVNALLLGDSALYLCASSWGLNQPQHFGDGTRLSIL.

In this sample, this clone turned up once. This sequence joins TRBV2 and TRBJ2-7, with D perhaps TRBD1 (5 bases). The CDR3 is made up of 15 amino acids. The ends were cut back, 6 bases at V and 0 bases at J, with 15 bases in the middle. Germline lookup yields CDR1 SNHLY and CDR2 FYNNEI. The CDR3 loop reads CASSAGFAGSYEQYF. CDR3 sequence (DNA): TGTGCCAGCAGCGCAGGGTTTGCTGGCTCCTACGAGCAGTACTTC.

This clone was seen just once. V and J are TRBV6-6 and TRBJ1-5, with D possibly TRBD1 on 5 matching bases. Trimming pared 4 bases from V and 3 bases from J, leaving 16 bases between. The CDR3 covers 16 residues. Germline V CDR1 and CDR2: MNHNY, SVGAGI (reference sequence). CDR3 region: CASSLLGGLDNQPQHF. As DNA, the CDR3 is TGTGCCAGCAGTTTACTGGGGGGGTTGGACAATCAGCCCCAGCATTTT.

The chain employs TRBV5-1 and TRBJ1-1; D not resolved. Germline loops: CDR1 SGHRS, CDR2 YFSETQ. The CDR3 contains 14 residues. V was trimmed by 0 bases and J by 1 base, leaving 7 bases between them. The CDR3 DNA reads TGCGCCAGCAGCTTGGTTCCTTCGAACACTGAAGCTTTCTTT. Translation: CASSLVPSNTEAFF.

The chain joins TRBV18 to TRBJ2-3; TRBD1 matches at 7 bases. The CDR3 loop spans 17 amino acids. V lost 6 bases to trimming and J lost 1 base; unmatched junction nucleotides: 13. From germline, CDR1 is KGHSH and CDR2 LQKENI. The CDR3 coding sequence is TGTGCCAGCTCTCACAGCGCGACAGGGCCAGGCACAGATACGCAGTATTTT. Encoded protein: CASSHSATGPGTDTQYF.

V usage is TRBV7-9 and J usage is TRBJ1-2; D may be TRBD1 (6 bases). The CDR3 contains 13 residues. Germline CDR1 reads SEHNR; CDR2 reads FQNEAQ (reference sequence). Deletions cut 5 bases from V and 10 bases from J, with 17 bases between. DNA for the CDR3: TGTGCCAGCAGCCCGACGGGAGGGGGAGACTACACCTTC. This codes for CASSPTGGGDYTF.

This chain uses TRBV7-2 with TRBJ2-3; D gene ambiguous. Trimming left V 5 bases short and J 6 bases short, with 15 bases between. Germline values: CDR1 SGHTA, CDR2 FQGNSA. This CDR3 has 14 residues. CDR3 amino acids: CASSPVAPKDTQYF. CDR3 bases: TGTGCCAGCAGCCCAGTGGCCCCGAAGGATACGCAGTATTTT.

The rearrangement links TRBV6-5 to TRBJ2-7; a possible D gene is TRBD2 (6 bases). Germline CDR1 is MNHEY and CDR2 is SVGAGI. This CDR3 is built from 14 residues. V was trimmed by 0 bases and J by 6 bases, leaving 12 bases between them. CDR3 residues: CASSYSGGSTEQYF. CDR3 sequence (DNA): TGTGCCAGCAGTTACTCGGGGGGTTCGACCGAGCAGTACTTC.